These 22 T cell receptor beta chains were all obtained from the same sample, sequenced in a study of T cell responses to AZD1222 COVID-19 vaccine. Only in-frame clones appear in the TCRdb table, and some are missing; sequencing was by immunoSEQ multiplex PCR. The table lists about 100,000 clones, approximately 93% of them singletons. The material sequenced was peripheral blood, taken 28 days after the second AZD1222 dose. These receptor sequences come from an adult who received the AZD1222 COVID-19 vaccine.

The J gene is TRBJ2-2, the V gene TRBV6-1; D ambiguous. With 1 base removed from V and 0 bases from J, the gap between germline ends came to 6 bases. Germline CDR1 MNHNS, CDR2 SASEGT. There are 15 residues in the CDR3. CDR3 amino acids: CASSEVPPNTGELFF. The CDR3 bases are TGTGCCAGCAGTGAAGTACCGCCGAACACCGGGGAGCTGTTTTTT.

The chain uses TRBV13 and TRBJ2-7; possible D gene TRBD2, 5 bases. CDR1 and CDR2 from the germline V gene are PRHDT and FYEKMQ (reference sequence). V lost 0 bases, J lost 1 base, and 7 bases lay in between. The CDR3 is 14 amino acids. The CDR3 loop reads CASSLGLASYEQYF. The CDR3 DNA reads TGTGCCAGCAGCTTAGGCCTAGCTTCCTACGAGCAGTACTTC.

CDR3 sequence: CASSAQPHQPQHF. In nucleotides, the CDR3 is TGCGCCAGCAGCGCCCAGCCTCATCAGCCCCAGCATTTT. The chain combines TRBV5-1 with TRBJ1-5; D call uncertain. Trimming stripped 4 bases from V and 5 bases from J, with 10 bases between. The V gene's germline CDR1 is SGHRS and CDR2 YFSETQ. This CDR3 has 13 amino acids. The entire variable domain, with the rest obtained from reference TRBV5-1 and TRBJ1-5, is as follows: KAGVTQTPRYLIKTRGQQVTLSCSPISGHRSVSWYQQTPGQGLQFLFEYFSETQRNKGNFPGRFSGRQFSNSRSEMNVSTLELGDSALYLCASSAQPHQPQHFGDGTRLSIL.

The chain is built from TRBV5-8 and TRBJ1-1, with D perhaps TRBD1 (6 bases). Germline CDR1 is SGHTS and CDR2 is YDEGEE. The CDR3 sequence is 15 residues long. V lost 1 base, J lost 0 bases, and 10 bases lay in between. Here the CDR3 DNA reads TGTGCCAGCAGCTTGTGGCAGGGGATGAACACTGAAGCTTTCTTT. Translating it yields CASSLWQGMNTEAFF.

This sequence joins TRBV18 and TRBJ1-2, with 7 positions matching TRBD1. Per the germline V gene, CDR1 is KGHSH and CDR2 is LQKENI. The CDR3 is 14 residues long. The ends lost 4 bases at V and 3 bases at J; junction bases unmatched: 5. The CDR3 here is CASSQDRSDYGYTF. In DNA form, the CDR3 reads TGTGCCAGCTCACAGGACAGGTCTGACTATGGCTACACCTTC.

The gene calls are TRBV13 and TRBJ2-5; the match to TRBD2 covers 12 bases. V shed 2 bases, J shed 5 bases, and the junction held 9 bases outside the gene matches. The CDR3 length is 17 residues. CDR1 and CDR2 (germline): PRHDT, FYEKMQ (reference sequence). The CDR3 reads CASSLISGLAGQETQYF. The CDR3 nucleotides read TGTGCCAGCAGCTTAATCTCAGGACTAGCGGGGCAGGAGACCCAGTACTTC. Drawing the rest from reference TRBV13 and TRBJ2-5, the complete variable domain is AAGVIQSPRHLIKEKRETATLKCYPIPRHDTVYWYQQGPGQDPQFLISFYEKMQSDKGSIPDRFSAQQFSDYHSELNMSSLELGDSALYFCASSLISGLAGQETQYFGPGTRLLVL.

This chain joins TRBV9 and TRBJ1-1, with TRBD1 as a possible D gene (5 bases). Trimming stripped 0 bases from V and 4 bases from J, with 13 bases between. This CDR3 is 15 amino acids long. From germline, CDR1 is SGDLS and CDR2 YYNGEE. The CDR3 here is CASSVGPGRRTEAFF. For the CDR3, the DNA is TGTGCCAGCAGCGTAGGGCCAGGGAGGCGCACTGAAGCTTTCTTT.

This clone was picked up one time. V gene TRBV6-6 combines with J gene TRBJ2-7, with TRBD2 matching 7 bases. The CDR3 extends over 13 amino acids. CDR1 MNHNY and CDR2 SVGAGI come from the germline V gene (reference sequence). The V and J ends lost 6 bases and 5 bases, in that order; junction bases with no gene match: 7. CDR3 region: CASRVVGGNEQYF. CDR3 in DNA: TGTGCCAGCAGGGTGGTGGGGGGGAACGAGCAGTACTTC.

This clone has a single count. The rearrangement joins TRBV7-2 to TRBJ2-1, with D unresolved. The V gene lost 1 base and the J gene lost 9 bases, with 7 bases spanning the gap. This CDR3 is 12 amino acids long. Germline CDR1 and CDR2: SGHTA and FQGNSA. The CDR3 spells CASSLGTPEQFF. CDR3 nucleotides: TGTGCCAGCAGCTTAGGGACCCCTGAGCAGTTCTTC.

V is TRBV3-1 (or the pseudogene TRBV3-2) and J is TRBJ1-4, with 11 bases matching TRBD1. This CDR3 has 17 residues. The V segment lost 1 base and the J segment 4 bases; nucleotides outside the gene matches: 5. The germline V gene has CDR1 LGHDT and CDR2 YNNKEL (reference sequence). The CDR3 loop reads CASSQGTGGAGNEKLFF. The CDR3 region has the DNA TGTGCCAGCAGCCAAGGGACAGGGGGCGCGGGTAATGAAAAACTGTTTTTT.

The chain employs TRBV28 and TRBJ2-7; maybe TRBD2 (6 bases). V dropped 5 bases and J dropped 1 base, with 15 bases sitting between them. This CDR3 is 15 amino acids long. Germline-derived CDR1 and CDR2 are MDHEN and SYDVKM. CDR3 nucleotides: TGTGCCAGCAGTCCTCCAGCGGGTCCATCCTACGAGCAGTACTTC. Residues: CASSPPAGPSYEQYF.

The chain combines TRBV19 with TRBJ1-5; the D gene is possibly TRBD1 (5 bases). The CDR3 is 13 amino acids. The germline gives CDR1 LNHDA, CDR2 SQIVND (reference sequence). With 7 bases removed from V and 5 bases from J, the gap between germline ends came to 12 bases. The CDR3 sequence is CASNQGTDQPQHF. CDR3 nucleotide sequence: TGTGCCAGTAACCAAGGGACGGATCAGCCCCAGCATTTT.

The CDR3 protein is CATLEREGGEQYF. In DNA form, the CDR3 reads TGTGCCACCTTGGAGCGGGAGGGAGGCGAGCAGTACTTC. This chain joins TRBV24-1 and TRBJ2-7, with TRBD2 matching over 10 bases. Germline assignment: CDR1 KGHDR and CDR2 SFDVKD. The CDR3 totals 13 residues. The J segment lost 6 bases and the V segment lost 9 bases, leaving 7 bases of the junction unmatched.

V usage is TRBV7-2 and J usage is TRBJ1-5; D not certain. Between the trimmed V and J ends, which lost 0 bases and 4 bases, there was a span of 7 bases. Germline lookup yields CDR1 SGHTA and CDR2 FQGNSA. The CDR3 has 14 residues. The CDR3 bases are TGTGCCAGCAGCTTAGCGGGCAGGAATCAGCCCCAGCATTTT. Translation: CASSLAGRNQPQHF. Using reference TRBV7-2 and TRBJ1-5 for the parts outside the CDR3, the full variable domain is GAGVSQSPSNKVTEKGKDVELRCDPISGHTALYWYRQSLGQGLEFLIYFQGNSAPDKSGLPSDRFSAERTGGSVSTLTIQRTQQEDSAVYLCASSLAGRNQPQHFGDGTRLSIL.

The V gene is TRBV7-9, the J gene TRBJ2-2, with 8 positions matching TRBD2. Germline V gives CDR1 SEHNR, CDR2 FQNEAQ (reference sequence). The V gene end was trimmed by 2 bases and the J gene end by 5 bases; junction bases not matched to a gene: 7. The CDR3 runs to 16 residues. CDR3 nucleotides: TGTGCCAGCAGCTTACAAGGACTAGCCACAACCGGGGAGCTGTTTTTT. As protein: CASSLQGLATTGELFF.

The DNA for the CDR3 is TGTGCCAGCAGTGTCAGACGCCTGAGGGTTCCCTACGAGCAGTACTTC. Amino acid sequence: CASSVRRLRVPYEQYF. The chain uses TRBV28 and TRBJ2-7; a weak D match, TRBD2 (5 bases). The CDR3 extends over 16 amino acids. Trimming pared 5 bases from V and 2 bases from J, leaving 19 bases between. Looked up from germline, CDR1 is MDHEN and CDR2 is SYDVKM.

The CDR3, as DNA: TGTGCCAGCAGCAAGACAGGGGGGGCAGATACGCAGTATTTT. Protein sequence: CASSKTGGADTQYF. This chain uses TRBV5-8 with TRBJ2-3, with 9 positions matching TRBD1. This CDR3 is built from 14 residues. J lost 4 bases, V lost 4 bases, and 4 bases had no gene match. Per the germline V gene, CDR1 is SGHTS and CDR2 is YDEGEE.

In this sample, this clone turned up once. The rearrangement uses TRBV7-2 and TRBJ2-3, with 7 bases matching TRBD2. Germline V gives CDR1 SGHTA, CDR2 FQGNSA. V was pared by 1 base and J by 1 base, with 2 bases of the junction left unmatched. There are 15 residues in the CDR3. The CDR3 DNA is TGTGCCAGCAGCTTAGAGGCGGGGGGCACAGATACGCAGTATTTT. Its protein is CASSLEAGGTDTQYF.

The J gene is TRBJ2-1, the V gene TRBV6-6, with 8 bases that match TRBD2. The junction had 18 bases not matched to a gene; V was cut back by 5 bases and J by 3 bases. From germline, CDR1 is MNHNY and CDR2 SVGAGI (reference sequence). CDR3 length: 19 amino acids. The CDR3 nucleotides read TGTGCCAGCAGTCCGGGGGGGGGCCGGATAGCTTGGGGCTACAATGAGCAGTTCTTC. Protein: CASSPGGGRIAWGYNEQFF.

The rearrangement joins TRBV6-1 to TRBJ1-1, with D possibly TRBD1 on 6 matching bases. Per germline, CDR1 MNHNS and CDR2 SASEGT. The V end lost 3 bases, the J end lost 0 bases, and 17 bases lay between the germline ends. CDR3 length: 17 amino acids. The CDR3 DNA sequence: TGTGCCAGCAGTGACGCCCCCGGGACATCGATGAACACTGAAGCTTTCTTT. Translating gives CASSDAPGTSMNTEAFF.

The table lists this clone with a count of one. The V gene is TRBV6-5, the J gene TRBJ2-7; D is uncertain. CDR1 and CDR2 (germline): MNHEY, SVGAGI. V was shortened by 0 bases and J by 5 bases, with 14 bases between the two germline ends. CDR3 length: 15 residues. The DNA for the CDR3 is TGTGCCAGCAGTTACTCGCCGAGATTTGACCACGAGCAGTACTTC. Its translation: CASSYSPRFDHEQYF.

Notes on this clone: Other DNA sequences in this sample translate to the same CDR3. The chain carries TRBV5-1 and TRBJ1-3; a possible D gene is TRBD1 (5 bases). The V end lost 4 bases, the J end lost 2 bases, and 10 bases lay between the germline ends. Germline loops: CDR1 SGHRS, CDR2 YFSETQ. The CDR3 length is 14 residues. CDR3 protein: CASSPGGAGNTIYF. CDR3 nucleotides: TGCGCCAGCAGCCCTGGGGGTGCTGGAAACACCATATATTTT.